This passage covers 17 T cell receptor beta chains from one sample sequenced in a study of type 1 and type 2 diabetes patients. PCR was run on genomic DNA. Amplification of the beta chain CDR3 used 30 forward and 13 reverse multiplex primers. TCRdb passed the multiplex PCR reads through MiXCR, listing each CDR3 protein once. The table has about 290,000 distinct CDR3 sequences, around 47% seen once. Sequencing was done on a sample of peripheral blood mononuclear cells (PBMCs). These receptor sequences come from a man aged 18 to 29 with type 2 diabetes.

Written as DNA, the CDR3 is TGCAGTGCTAGAGGGGAACAGATCACACAGTCCTACGAGCAGTACTTC. This sequence encodes CSARGEQITQSYEQYF. This sequence joins TRBV20-1 and TRBJ2-7; D is unresolved. The CDR3 runs to 16 residues. Germline CDR1 is DFQATT and CDR2 is SNEGSKA (reference sequence). Trimming took off 1 base at V and 1 base at J, with 17 bases between the two ends.

The V gene is TRBV5-8, the J gene TRBJ2-7; perhaps D is TRBD1 or TRBD2 (6 bases each). The CDR3 contains 16 residues. Germline CDR1 SGHTS, CDR2 YDEGEE. V lost 4 bases and J 5 bases, leaving 22 bases between the germline ends. The CDR3 bases are TGTGCCAGCAGCACTGACACTACAGGGACTGTCGACGAGCAGTACTTC. This sequence encodes CASSTDTTGTVDEQYF. Filled out from reference TRBV5-8 and TRBJ2-7, the complete variable domain reads EAGVTQSPTHLIKTRGQQATLRCSPISGHTSVYWYQQALGLGLQFLLWYDEGEERNRGNFPPRFSGRQFPNYSSELNVNALELEDSALYLCASSTDTTGTVDEQYFGPGTRLTVT.

The chain uses TRBV9 and TRBJ1-2, with D hard to call. This CDR3 contains 14 residues. Trimming pared 0 bases from V and 4 bases from J, leaving 10 bases between. Germline CDR1 is SGDLS and CDR2 is YYNGEE. This CDR3 reads CASSVGGTGYGYTF. The CDR3 bases are TGTGCCAGCAGCGTAGGGGGAACCGGCTATGGCTACACCTTC. Supplemented by reference TRBV9 and TRBJ1-2, the full variable domain reads DSGVTQTPKHLITATGQRVTLRCSPRSGDLSVYWYQQSLDQGLQFLIQYYNGEERAKGNILERFSAQQFPDLHSELNLSSLELGDSALYFCASSVGGTGYGYTFGSGTRLTVV.

This chain links TRBV2 with TRBJ1-5, with D maybe TRBD1 (5 bases). Trimming pared 0 bases from V and 1 base from J, leaving 10 bases between. CDR3 length: 16 amino acids. Germline-derived CDR1 and CDR2 are SNHLY and FYNNEI. The CDR3, as DNA: TGTGCCAGCAGTGAAGCTGGGGCTAGGAGCAATCAGCCCCAGCATTTT. Protein: CASSEAGARSNQPQHF.

This rearrangement joins TRBV27 to TRBJ1-6; 7 bases are a match to TRBD1. V was clipped by 5 bases and J by 13 bases; unmatched bases: 8. Germline CDR1 reads MNHEY; CDR2 reads SMNVEV (reference sequence). The CDR3 length is 13 residues. CDR3 sequence reads: CASSNYRGEPLHF. The CDR3 DNA reads as TGTGCCAGCAGTAATTACAGGGGTGAGCCCCTCCACTTT.

This clonotype came up once. The CDR3 sequence: CASSLMGQGGKGYTF. In nucleotides, the CDR3 is TGTGCCAGCAGCTTAATGGGACAGGGGGGCAAGGGCTACACCTTC. This rearrangement joins TRBV7-9 to TRBJ1-2, with TRBD1 identical over 11 bases. Germline V gene sequence: CDR1 SEHNR, CDR2 FQNEAQ (reference sequence). The J segment lost 8 bases and the V segment lost 2 bases, leaving 7 bases of the junction unmatched. The CDR3 is 15 amino acids.

The chain is built from TRBV12-3 or TRBV12-4 and TRBJ2-1; D gene uncertain. Trimming removed 1 base from V and 8 bases from J, with 12 bases in between. The CDR3 covers 14 residues. CDR3 bases: TGTGCCAGCAGTTTAGGGTCCCCGACCGATGAGCAGTTCTTC. This codes for CASSLGSPTDEQFF.

The chain has TRBV6-6 and TRBJ2-5, with 7 bases lining up with TRBD1. The J call could be wrong; TRBJ2-7 is a better fit for the DNA end. CDR1 is MNHNY and CDR2 is SVGAGI in the germline V gene (reference sequence). This CDR3 is built from 12 residues. The CDR3 loop reads CASNDRAYEQYF. The CDR3 nucleotides read TGTGCCAGCAACGACAGGGCCTACGAGCAGTACTTC.

Ten or more counts support this clonotype. The J gene is TRBJ2-6, the V gene TRBV19; D gene ambiguous. CDR1 and CDR2 from the germline V gene are LNHDA and SQIVND (reference sequence). The CDR3 runs to 15 residues. V was pared by 4 bases and J by 0 bases, with 7 bases between. CDR3 in amino acids: CASSTHVSGANVLTF. The CDR3 region has the DNA TGTGCCAGTAGTACGCACGTCTCTGGGGCCAACGTCCTGACTTTC.

This clonotype was seen only once. The chain employs TRBV7-9 and TRBJ2-5; 8 bases match TRBD2. Trimming at V came to 4 bases and at J to 1 base, leaving 5 bases not matched to a gene. This CDR3 has 15 amino acids. Germline loops: CDR1 SEHNR, CDR2 FQNEAQ (reference sequence). The CDR3 here is CASSSALAAQETQYF. As DNA, the CDR3 is TGTGCCAGCAGCTCCGCACTAGCGGCCCAAGAGACCCAGTACTTC.

This clonotype was seen a few times. V gene TRBV12-3 or TRBV12-4 combines with J gene TRBJ2-2; D is unclear. V lost 8 bases to trimming and J lost 7 bases, with 14 bases between them. The CDR3 consists of 13 residues. The CDR3 sequence is CASSYRSGGELFF. The CDR3, as DNA: TGTGCCAGCTCCTACCGGTCGGGCGGGGAGCTGTTTTTT.

The chain couples TRBV19 to TRBJ2-7; possibly TRBD2 for D (7 bases). The CDR3 is made up of 15 amino acids. Trimming took off 5 bases at V and 2 bases at J, with 16 bases between the two ends. Germline CDR1 reads LNHDA; CDR2 reads SQIVND (reference sequence). As DNA, the CDR3 is TGTGCCAGTAGTTGGGAGGGGGGGCTCGCCTACGAGCAGTACTTC. Its protein product is CASSWEGGLAYEQYF.

V gene TRBV30 combines with J gene TRBJ1-6; TRBD1 might be the D (6 bases). CDR3 size: 14 residues. The germline V and J ends were trimmed by 2 bases and 8 bases, with 13 bases remaining between them. Per the germline V gene, CDR1 is GTSNPN and CDR2 is SVGIG (reference sequence). The CDR3 reads CAWSKGGFDSPLHF. CDR3 in DNA: TGTGCCTGGAGTAAGGGGGGTTTCGATTCACCCCTCCACTTT.

Only a few counts were recorded for this clonotype. The chain joins TRBV6-5 to TRBJ1-6; 7 bases are a match to TRBD1. J was trimmed by 9 bases and V by 0 bases; bases with no gene match: 8. Germline CDR1 reads MNHEY; CDR2 reads SVGAGI. The CDR3 sequence is 16 residues long. CDR3 DNA sequence: TGTGCCAGCAGTTACTCGAGGGCAGGGGGAGGTTCACCCCTCCACTTT. Amino acid sequence: CASSYSRAGGGSPLHF.

This sequence joins TRBV7-2 and TRBJ2-7; D is perhaps TRBD2 (6 bases). Germline CDR1 is SGHTA and CDR2 is FQGNSA. This CDR3 comprises 13 residues. V was trimmed by 2 bases and J by 7 bases, leaving 12 bases between them. The CDR3 reads CASSLPGDGEQYF. In nucleotides, the CDR3 is TGTGCCAGCAGCTTACCGGGAGATGGGGAGCAGTACTTC.

In its sample, this clonotype was seen a few times. The rearrangement uses TRBV7-2 and TRBJ1-3, with a tentative D call TRBD1 (6 bases). The V gene's germline CDR1 is SGHTA and CDR2 FQGNSA. V lost 3 bases to trimming and J lost 2 bases, with 11 bases between them. This CDR3 comprises 15 residues. CDR3 nucleotide sequence: TGTGCCAGCAGCTTGGGGGGACACCCTGGAAACACCATATATTTT. It is translated as CASSLGGHPGNTIYF.

This clonotype occurred once. The V and J genes are TRBV2 and TRBJ2-7, with D unresolved. Germline assignment: CDR1 SNHLY and CDR2 FYNNEI. The CDR3 is 15 residues long. Trimming shortened V by 3 bases and J by 0 bases, and 12 bases separated the two germline ends. CDR3 DNA: TGTGCCAGCAGTGATCGGCTATTCGGCTCCTACGAGCAGTACTTC. Residues: CASSDRLFGSYEQYF.